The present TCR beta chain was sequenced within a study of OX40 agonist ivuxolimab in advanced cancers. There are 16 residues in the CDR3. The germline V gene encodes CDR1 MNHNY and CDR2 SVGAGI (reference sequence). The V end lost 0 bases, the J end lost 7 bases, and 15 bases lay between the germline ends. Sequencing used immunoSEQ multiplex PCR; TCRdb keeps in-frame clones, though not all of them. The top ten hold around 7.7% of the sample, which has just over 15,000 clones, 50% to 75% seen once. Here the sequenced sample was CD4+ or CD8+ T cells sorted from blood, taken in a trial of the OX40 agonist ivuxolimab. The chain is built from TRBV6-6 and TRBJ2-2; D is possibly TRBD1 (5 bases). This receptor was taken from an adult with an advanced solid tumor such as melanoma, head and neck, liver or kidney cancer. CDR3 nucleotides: TGTGCCAGCAGTTACTCGATCTACCAGGGAAACGGGGAGCTGTTTTTT. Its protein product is CASSYSIYQGNGELFF.